These T cell receptor beta chains were read from a single sample in a study of Ad26.COV2.S vaccination and SARS-CoV-2 variants. Here immunoSEQ multiplex PCR was the method, and the copy in TCRdb shows in-frame clones only, minus some. The table records about 350,000 clones, about 88% of them present only once. Sequencing was performed on peripheral blood, taken in a trial of Ad26.COV2.S vaccine versus placebo. The receptors come from a person between 18 and 59 years old who received the Ad26.COV2.S COVID-19 vaccine or a placebo. CDR3s include the opening cysteine and the closing phenylalanine or tryptophan. The D gene is left open where the match is weak. Not all rows give a size; the values are once, few, many and, for expanded clones, a class.

size,V,J,D,CDR3,DNA
few,TRBV7-2,TRBJ1-1,TRBD1,CASSHRETGATEAFF,TGTGCCAGCAGCCACAGGGAGACAGGGGCCACTGAAGCTTTCTTT
once,TRBV5-1,TRBJ2-5,.,CASSLGRQGGQETQYF,TGCGCCAGCAGCTTGGGAAGGCAGGGTGGACAAGAGACCCAGTACTTC
.,TRBV27,TRBJ1-1,TRBD1,CASSLSGTGGTEAFF,TGTGCCAGCAGTTTATCTGGGACAGGGGGCACTGAAGCTTTCTTT
.,TRBV5-1,TRBJ2-1,TRBD2,CASSLVASGSNEQFF,TGCGCCAGCAGCTTGGTGGCTAGCGGGAGCAATGAGCAGTTCTTC
.,TRBV6-5,TRBJ2-7,TRBD1,CASSSPGQGIYEQYF,TGTGCCAGCAGTTCACCGGGACAGGGGATCTACGAGCAGTACTTC
.,TRBV11-1,TRBJ2-5,.,CASSLSDWSVETQYF,TGTGCCAGCAGCCTCTCAGACTGGTCGGTGGAGACCCAGTACTTC
.,TRBV7-9,TRBJ2-7,.,CASSLSLREQYF,TGTGCCAGCAGCTTATCCCTCCGAGAGCAGTACTTC
.,TRBV4-2,TRBJ2-7,.,CASSQVYSGGSSYEQYF,TGTGCCAGCAGCCAAGTTTACAGCGGTGGGAGCTCCTACGAGCAGTACTTC
.,TRBV19,TRBJ1-1,.,CASTPVGSGGSTEAFF,TGTGCCAGTACCCCGGTGGGTTCGGGGGGCTCCACTGAAGCTTTCTTT
.,TRBV13,TRBJ1-1,TRBD1,CASSPLRGRSTEAFF,TGTGCCAGCAGCCCTCTCAGGGGGCGGTCCACTGAAGCTTTCTTT
.,TRBV5-1,TRBJ2-2,TRBD1,CASSGGQGGTGELFF,TGCGCCAGCTCGGGGGGACAGGGCGGCACCGGGGAGCTGTTTTTT
.,TRBV6-2/TRBV6-3,TRBJ1-6,TRBD1,CASTPGQKNSPLHF,TGTGCCAGCACCCCGGGACAGAAAAATTCACCCCTCCACTTT
once,TRBV29-1,TRBJ2-4,.,CSVEVAYNRNIQYF,TGCAGCGTTGAGGTGGCTTACAATCGAAACATTCAGTACTTC
.,TRBV10-3,TRBJ2-2,TRBD2,CAISGSSGGAVAGELFF,TGTGCCATCAGTGGATCTAGCGGGGGGGCCGTAGCCGGGGAGCTGTTTTTT
.,TRBV2,TRBJ1-1,.,CASTQGLLRTEAFF,TGTGCCAGCACCCAAGGGCTTCTGAGGACTGAAGCTTTCTTT
.,TRBV5-6,TRBJ2-2,.,CASSSSGELFF,TGTGCCAGCAGCTCGAGCGGGGAGCTGTTTTTT
.,TRBV7-9,TRBJ2-5,TRBD1,CASSSQGSRETQYF,TGTGCCAGCAGCTCACAGGGGAGTCGGGAGACCCAGTACTTC
once,TRBV5-6,TRBJ1-5,TRBD1,CASSARQGARDQPQHF,TGTGCCAGCAGCGCCAGACAGGGGGCTAGGGATCAGCCCCAGCATTTT
.,TRBV2,TRBJ2-3,.,CASRNGISGDTQYF,TGTGCCAGCAGGAATGGGATCTCCGGAGATACGCAGTATTTT
.,TRBV19,TRBJ2-5,.,CASSSGRVQETQYF,TGTGCCAGTAGTTCAGGACGGGTCCAAGAGACCCAGTACTTC
.,TRBV7-2,TRBJ2-5,TRBD2,CASSLGFLGGGGRETQYF,TGTGCCAGCAGCTTAGGGTTTCTCGGGGGGGGAGGTCGGGAGACCCAGTACTTC
.,TRBV10-1,TRBJ2-5,TRBD2,CASSEVAGGLETQYF,TGCGCCAGCAGTGAGGTAGCGGGGGGATTAGAGACCCAGTACTTC
.,TRBV6-5,TRBJ1-3,TRBD1,CASRAGGADTIYF,TGTGCCAGCAGAGCAGGGGGAGCAGACACCATATATTTT
.,TRBV2,TRBJ1-5,TRBD1,CASREGQGKPQPQHF,TGTGCCAGCAGGGAAGGACAGGGAAAGCCGCAGCCCCAGCATTTT
few,TRBV30,TRBJ1-5,TRBD1,CAWTKDRGHQPQHF,TGTGCCTGGACAAAGGACAGGGGCCATCAGCCCCAGCATTTT
.,TRBV28,TRBJ2-7,.,CASSLEAPGPSYEQYF,TGTGCCAGCAGTTTAGAGGCCCCAGGGCCTTCCTACGAGCAGTACTTC
.,TRBV27,TRBJ2-2,TRBD2,CASSALAGGWTGELFF,TGTGCCAGCAGTGCGCTAGCGGGGGGGTGGACCGGGGAGCTGTTTTTT
.,TRBV28,TRBJ1-1,TRBD1,CASSSTRRTGGKAFF,TGTGCCAGCAGTTCCACCCGGAGGACAGGGGGCAAAGCTTTCTTT
.,TRBV6-5,TRBJ2-3,.,CASRVDTSTDTQYF,TGTGCCAGCAGAGTGGACACCAGCACAGATACGCAGTATTTT
.,TRBV7-2,TRBJ2-3,TRBD2,CASSLASGGLDTQYF,TGTGCCAGCAGCTTAGCTAGCGGGGGATTGGATACGCAGTATTTT
.,TRBV9,TRBJ1-2,.,CASSVDGSYGYTF,TGTGCCAGCAGCGTAGACGGATCCTATGGCTACACCTTC
.,TRBV20-1,TRBJ1-2,.,CSASMGGFNYGYTF,TGCAGTGCTAGTATGGGAGGCTTCAACTATGGCTACACCTTC
few,TRBV11-2,TRBJ2-1,TRBD2,CASSSSGGGNNEQFF,TGTGCCAGCAGCTCTAGCGGGGGGGGAAACAATGAGCAGTTCTTC
.,TRBV30,TRBJ2-5,.,CAWSWGVETQYF,TGTGCCTGGAGTTGGGGGGTAGAGACCCAGTACTTC
.,TRBV27,TRBJ2-1,.,CASSPIIGSYNEQFF,TGTGCCAGCAGTCCGATCATAGGCTCCTACAATGAGCAGTTCTTC
.,TRBV6-5,TRBJ2-7,.,CASSYRGRYEQYF,TGTGCCAGCAGTTACCGCGGACGATACGAGCAGTACTTC
.,TRBV3-1/TRBV3-2,TRBJ1-1,.,CASSSPGTPRGAFF,TGTGCCAGCAGCTCCCCCGGGACGCCAAGAGGGGCTTTCTTT
.,TRBV2,TRBJ1-5,.,CASSATAQPQHF,TGTGCCAGCAGTGCCACAGCTCAGCCCCAGCATTTT
.,TRBV9,TRBJ2-7,.,CASSVRVRTLYEQYF,TGTGCCAGCAGCGTACGTGTTAGGACCCTTTACGAGCAGTACTTC
.,TRBV28,TRBJ2-1,.,CASSFYLAPSYNEQFF,TGTGCCAGCAGTTTTTATCTAGCTCCCTCCTACAATGAGCAGTTCTTC
.,TRBV5-1,TRBJ2-3,TRBD2,CASSAGTSGRSDTQYF,TGCGCCAGCAGCGCCGGGACTAGCGGGAGATCTGATACGCAGTATTTT
.,TRBV7-2,TRBJ2-4,.,CASSSGDTKYF,TGTGCCAGCAGCTCAGGGGACACAAAGTACTTC
.,TRBV27,TRBJ1-6,.,CASSFSGNSPLHF,TGTGCCAGCAGTTTTTCCGGGAATTCACCCCTCCACTTT
.,TRBV5-5,TRBJ1-5,.,CASSPSPGDSNQPQHF,TGTGCCAGCAGCCCCTCCCCAGGAGATAGCAATCAGCCCCAGCATTTT
once,TRBV3-1/TRBV3-2,TRBJ1-1,.,CASSQDRARLRTEAFF,TGTGCCAGCAGCCAAGATCGGGCGAGGTTGAGGACTGAAGCTTTCTTT
.,TRBV23-1,TRBJ1-3,.,CASRLGPGNTIYF,TGCGCCAGCCGTCTGGGGCCGGGAAACACCATATATTTT
once,TRBV27,TRBJ1-5,.,CASSFQSGEQPQHF,TGTGCCAGCAGTTTTCAATCAGGGGAACAGCCCCAGCATTTT
.,TRBV28,TRBJ1-2,TRBD1,CASSLGQVDYGYTF,TGTGCCAGCAGCCTTGGACAGGTCGACTATGGCTACACCTTC
few,TRBV3-1/TRBV3-2,TRBJ2-1,TRBD2,CASSQVAGGLSSYNEQFF,TGTGCCAGCAGCCAAGTAGCGGGGGGCCTCAGCTCCTACAATGAGCAGTTCTTC
.,TRBV10-3,TRBJ2-7,.,CAISEVREQYF,TGTGCCATCAGTGAGGTTCGCGAGCAGTACTTC
.,TRBV4-3,TRBJ2-1,TRBD2,CASSQNRLAGGDNEQFF,TGCGCCAGCAGCCAAAACAGACTAGCGGGAGGCGACAATGAGCAGTTCTTC
.,TRBV28,TRBJ2-2,TRBD2,CASSSGSGNTGELFF,TGTGCCAGCAGCAGCGGGAGTGGGAACACCGGGGAGCTGTTTTTT
.,TRBV21-1,TRBJ1-2,.,CASSKAYRAAYGYTF,TGTGCCAGCAGCAAAGCTTACAGGGCGGCGTATGGCTACACCTTC
.,TRBV5-4,TRBJ1-2,.,CASSLEAAAGGYTF,TGTGCCAGCAGCTTGGAGGCGGCTGCCGGGGGCTACACCTTC
.,TRBV4-2,TRBJ1-2,.,CASSQATVAGSIDYGYTF,TGTGCCAGCAGCCAAGCTACGGTCGCAGGGAGTATTGACTATGGCTACACCTTC
.,TRBV5-4,TRBJ2-1,.,CASRVTGASYNEQFF,TGTGCCAGCAGGGTGACTGGGGCCTCCTACAATGAGCAGTTCTTC
.,TRBV9,TRBJ2-2,.,CASGDTGSGTGELFF,TGTGCCAGCGGGGACACTGGATCGGGCACCGGGGAGCTGTTTTTT
.,TRBV25-1,TRBJ2-2,TRBD2,CASSVRRESGELFF,TGTGCCAGCAGTGTGCGGCGGGAGTCCGGGGAGCTGTTTTTT
.,TRBV5-1,TRBJ1-2,TRBD1,CASSLASGQVNYGYTF,TGCGCCAGCAGCTTGGCCTCGGGACAGGTTAACTATGGCTACACCTTC